This T cell receptor beta chain was observed in a study of blood T cell repertoires in COVID-19. Study in general: The United States, Italy and Spain were the sources of the acute and convalescent COVID-19 samples. Nucleic acid was either cDNA or gDNA, and it came from T cells, B-cell-depleted T cells, or PBMCs.

Original data processing: By means of reference gene primer amplification, nucleated cell counts were estimated. Sequenced by immunoSEQ multiplex PCR; TCRdb stores in-frame clones only, minus some. V and J calls and clone size are given by that table; D and trimming were obtained from the DNA. The repertoire has about 260,000 clones, around 87% of them found once; the top ten carry 1.5%. The V segment lost 8 bases and the J segment 3 bases; nucleotides outside the gene matches: 7. Germline V CDR1 and CDR2: MDHEN, SYDVKM. This CDR3 region has 14 residues. The chain links TRBV28 to TRBJ2-7; 10 bases are shared with TRBD1. The sequence was obtained from a woman aged 40 to 49 who had recovered from COVID-19. Sequencing used peripheral blood. This CDR3 reads CASYSGTGDYEQYF. The CDR3 nucleotides are TGTGCCAGCTACTCTGGGACAGGGGACTACGAGCAGTACTTC.